This T cell receptor (beta chain) was recovered during a study of blood T cell repertoires in COVID-19. Study-level information: The analysed material was cDNA or gDNA that came from T cells, B-cell-depleted T cells, or PBMCs.

Germline CDR1 and CDR2: MNHEY and SMNVEV (reference sequence). The CDR3 sequence is 20 residues long. The germline V and J ends were trimmed by 4 bases and 5 bases, with 27 bases remaining between them. The authors' processing: Amplification with reference gene primers provided the estimates of nucleated cell counts. Sequenced by immunoSEQ multiplex PCR; TCRdb stores in-frame clones only, minus some. V and J calls and clone size follow that table, whereas D and trimming were derived from the DNA. Of about 64,000 clones listed, about 80% are singletons. Seattle participants joined during active infection and were tracked over time.

The J gene is TRBJ1-6, the V gene TRBV27; D perhaps matches TRBD1 (6 bases). Sequencing was carried out using peripheral blood. This TCR came from a man aged 60-69 years with COVID-19, enrolled during active disease. This CDR3 is CASSSSFYGQWGNNNSPLHF. CDR3 coding DNA: TGTGCCAGCAGTTCCTCTTTTTACGGACAGTGGGGGAATAATAATTCACCCCTCCACTTT.